Listed here is a single T cell receptor (beta chain). Original data processing: The assay estimated nucleated cells by amplifying reference gene primers. Using immunoSEQ multiplex PCR, the repertoire was profiled, and TCRdb retains in-frame clones only, with some absent. V and J calls and clone size are given by that table; D and trimming were obtained from the DNA. The table lists fewer than 90,000 clones, roughly 96% of them singletons, with more than 4% in the top ten. Looked up from germline, CDR1 is MNHEY and CDR2 is SVGAGI. The CDR3 loop spans 12 amino acids. J gave up 8 bases and V 9 bases, and 6 bases lay outside the gene matches. The sample originates from a study of blood T cell repertoires in COVID-19. For the study at large: Spain, Italy and the United States supplied samples that represented acute and convalescent COVID-19. Nucleic acid was either cDNA or gDNA, and it came from T cells, B-cell-depleted T cells, or PBMCs.

The chain is built from TRBV6-5 and TRBJ2-2; TRBD1 aligns across 7 bases. The source material was peripheral blood. The sequence was obtained from a human donor with active COVID-19. The donor label of this sample is uncertain. CDR3 sequence: CASFDRVGELFF. DNA for the CDR3: TGTGCCAGTTTCGACAGGGTTGGGGAGCTGTTTTTT.